This entry features one TCR beta chain sequence. There are 15 residues in the CDR3. CDR1 and CDR2 from the germline V gene are SGHTA and FQGNSA. V shed 0 bases and J 6 bases; nucleotides not matched to a gene: 3. The PCR employed 60 Vbeta primers together with 13 Jbeta primers. The table came from immunoSEQ multiplex PCR; TCRdb's copy has only in-frame clones and leaves some out. The sample holds 100,000 or so clones, roughly 80% seen once. This entry belongs to a study of cytomegalovirus exposure and HLA in healthy donors. Material: PBMCs. This sequence was found in a man under 40 in good health and CMV-seropositive. The rearrangement joins TRBV7-2 to TRBJ2-1, with TRBD2 matching 9 bases. The CDR3 region is CASSLAAGGRNEQFF. CDR3 nucleotides: TGTGCCAGCAGCTTAGCAGCGGGGGGTCGCAATGAGCAGTTCTTC. Combining the CDR3 with reference TRBV7-2 and TRBJ2-1 gives the whole variable domain GAGVSQSPSNKVTEKGKDVELRCDPISGHTALYWYRQSLGQGLEFLIYFQGNSAPDKSGLPSDRFSAERTGGSVSTLTIQRTQQEDSAVYLCASSLAAGGRNEQFFGPGTRLTVL.